This TCR beta chain was recorded in a study of cytomegalovirus exposure and HLA in healthy donors. In the study overall: A previous analysis identified around 120 million unique TCR beta sequences derived from roughly 180 million T cells. General study findings and limits: In presence/absence analyses, roughly uniform sequencing depth across donors was assumed. In a later analysis, HLA-associated beta chains showed higher expansion and lower generation probabilities than comparable chains.

Primers: 60 Vbeta forward and 13 Jbeta reverse. Profiling relied on immunoSEQ multiplex PCR, and the TCRdb table lists in-frame clones only, not all of them. The sample has about 180,000 clones, 80% seen once. Regarding this clone: Its specificity is not known.

CDR1 MNHEY and CDR2 SVGAGI come from the germline V gene. The CDR3 length is 16 residues. Trimming left V 4 bases short and J 8 bases short, with 21 bases between. V usage is TRBV6-5 and J usage is TRBJ2-1; D may be TRBD1 (6 bases). This sequence originates from a woman under 40 in good health and CMV-seronegative. What was sequenced was PBMCs. CDR3 amino acids: CASSFGPGTPWDEQFF. DNA of the CDR3: TGTGCCAGCAGTTTTGGCCCCGGGACACCCTGGGATGAGCAGTTCTTC.